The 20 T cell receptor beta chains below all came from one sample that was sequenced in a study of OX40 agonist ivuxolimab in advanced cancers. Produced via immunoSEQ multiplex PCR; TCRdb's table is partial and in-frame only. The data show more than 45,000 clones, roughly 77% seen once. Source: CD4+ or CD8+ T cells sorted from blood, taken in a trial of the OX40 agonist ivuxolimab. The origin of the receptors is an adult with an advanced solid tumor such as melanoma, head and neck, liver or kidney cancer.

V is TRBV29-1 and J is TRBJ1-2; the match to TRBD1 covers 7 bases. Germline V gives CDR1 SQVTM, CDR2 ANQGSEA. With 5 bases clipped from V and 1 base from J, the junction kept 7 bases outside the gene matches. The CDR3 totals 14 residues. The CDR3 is CSVSRDSNNYGYTF. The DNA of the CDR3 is TGCAGCGTTTCCCGGGACAGCAATAACTATGGCTACACCTTC.

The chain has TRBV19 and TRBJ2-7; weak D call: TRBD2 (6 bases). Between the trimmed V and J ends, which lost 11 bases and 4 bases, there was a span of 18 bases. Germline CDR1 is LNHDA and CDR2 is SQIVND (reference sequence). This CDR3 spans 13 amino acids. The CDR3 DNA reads TGTGCCTCTACCGGGACTGTCATATACGAGCAGTACTTC. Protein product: CASTGTVIYEQYF.

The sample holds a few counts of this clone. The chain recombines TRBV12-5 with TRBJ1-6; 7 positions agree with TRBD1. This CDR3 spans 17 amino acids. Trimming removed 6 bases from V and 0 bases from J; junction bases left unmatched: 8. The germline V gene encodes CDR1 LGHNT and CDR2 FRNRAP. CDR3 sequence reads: CASGQTGASSYNSPLHF. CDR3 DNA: TGTGCTAGTGGCCAAACAGGGGCGAGCTCCTATAATTCACCCCTCCACTTT.

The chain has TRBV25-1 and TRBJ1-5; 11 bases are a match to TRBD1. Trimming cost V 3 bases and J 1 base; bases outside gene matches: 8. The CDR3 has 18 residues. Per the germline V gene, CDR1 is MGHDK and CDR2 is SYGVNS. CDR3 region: CASSEGTGGMGSNQPQHF. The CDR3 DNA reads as TGTGCCAGCAGTGAGGGGACAGGGGGAATGGGAAGCAATCAGCCCCAGCATTTT.

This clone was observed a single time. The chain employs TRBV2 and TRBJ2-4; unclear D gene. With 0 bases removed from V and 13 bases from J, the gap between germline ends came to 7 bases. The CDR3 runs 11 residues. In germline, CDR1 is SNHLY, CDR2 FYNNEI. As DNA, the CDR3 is TGTGCCAGCAGTGAAGCCGGTACACAGTACTTC. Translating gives CASSEAGTQYF.

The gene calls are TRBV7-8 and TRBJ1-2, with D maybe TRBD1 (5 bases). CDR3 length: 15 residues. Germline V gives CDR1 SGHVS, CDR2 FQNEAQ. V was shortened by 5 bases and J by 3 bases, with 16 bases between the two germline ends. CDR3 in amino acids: CASSTSRVGDYGYTF. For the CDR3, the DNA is TGTGCCAGCAGCACCTCGAGGGTGGGGGACTATGGCTACACCTTC.

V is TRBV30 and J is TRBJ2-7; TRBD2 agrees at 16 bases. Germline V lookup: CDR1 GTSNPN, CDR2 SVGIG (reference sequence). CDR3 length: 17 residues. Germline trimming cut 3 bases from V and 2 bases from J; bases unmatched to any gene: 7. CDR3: CAWSGTSGRAAAYEQYF. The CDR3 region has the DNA TGTGCCTGGAGCGGGACTAGCGGGAGGGCCGCTGCCTACGAGCAGTACTTC.

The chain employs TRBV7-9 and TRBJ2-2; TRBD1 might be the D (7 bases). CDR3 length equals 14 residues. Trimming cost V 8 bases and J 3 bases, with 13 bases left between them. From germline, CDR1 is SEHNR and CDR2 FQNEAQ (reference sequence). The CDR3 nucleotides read TGTGCCAGCGGGGGGACAGCGGACACCGGGGAGCTGTTTTTT. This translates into CASGGTADTGELFF.

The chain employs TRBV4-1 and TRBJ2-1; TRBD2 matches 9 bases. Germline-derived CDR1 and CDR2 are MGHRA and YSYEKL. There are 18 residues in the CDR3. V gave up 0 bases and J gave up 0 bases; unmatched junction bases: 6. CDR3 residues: CASSQDPLSGSSYNEQFF. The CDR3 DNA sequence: TGCGCCAGCAGCCAAGATCCCCTTAGCGGGAGCTCCTACAATGAGCAGTTCTTC.

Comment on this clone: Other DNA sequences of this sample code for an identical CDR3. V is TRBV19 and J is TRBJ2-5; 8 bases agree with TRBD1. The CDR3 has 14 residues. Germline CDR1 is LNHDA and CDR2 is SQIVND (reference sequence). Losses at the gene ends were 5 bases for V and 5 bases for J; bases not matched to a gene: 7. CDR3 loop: CASSPTGVRETQYF. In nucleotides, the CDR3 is TGTGCCAGTAGTCCGACAGGGGTAAGGGAGACCCAGTACTTC.

The CDR3 nucleotides read TGTGCCAGCAGCCAACTTAATACAGGGCCCAATGGCTACACCTTC. This codes for CASSQLNTGPNGYTF. The V gene is TRBV14, the J gene TRBJ1-2; TRBD1 is a possible D gene (6 bases). There are 15 residues in the CDR3. The V and J ends lost 2 bases and 6 bases respectively, with 16 bases between them. Germline loops: CDR1 SGHDN, CDR2 FVKESK.

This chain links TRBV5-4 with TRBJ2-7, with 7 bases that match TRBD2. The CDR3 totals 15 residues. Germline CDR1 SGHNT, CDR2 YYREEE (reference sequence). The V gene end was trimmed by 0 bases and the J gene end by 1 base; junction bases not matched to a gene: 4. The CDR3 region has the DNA TGTGCCAGCAGCTTGGTCGGGAGGACATCCTACGAGCAGTACTTC. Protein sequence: CASSLVGRTSYEQYF.

CDR3 bases: TGTGCCAGCAGTCATCTCAACTACGAGCAGTACTTC. This encodes CASSHLNYEQYF. The V and J genes are TRBV7-8 and TRBJ2-5; D remains ambiguous. The DNA end lines up better with TRBJ2-7; the J call may be wrong. CDR1 is SGHVS and CDR2 is FQNEAQ in the germline V gene. CDR3 size: 12 residues.

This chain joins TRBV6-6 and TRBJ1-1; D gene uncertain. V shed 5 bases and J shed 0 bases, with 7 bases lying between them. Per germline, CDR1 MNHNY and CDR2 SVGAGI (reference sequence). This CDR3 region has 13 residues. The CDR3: CASSDVMNTEAFF. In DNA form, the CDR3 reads TGTGCCAGCAGTGACGTAATGAACACTGAAGCTTTCTTT.

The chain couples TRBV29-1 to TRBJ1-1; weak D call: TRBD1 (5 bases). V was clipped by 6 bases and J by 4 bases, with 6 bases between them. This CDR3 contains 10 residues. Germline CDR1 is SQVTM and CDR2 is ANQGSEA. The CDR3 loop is CSVQVTEAFF. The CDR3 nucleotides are TGCAGCGTACAGGTCACTGAAGCTTTCTTT.

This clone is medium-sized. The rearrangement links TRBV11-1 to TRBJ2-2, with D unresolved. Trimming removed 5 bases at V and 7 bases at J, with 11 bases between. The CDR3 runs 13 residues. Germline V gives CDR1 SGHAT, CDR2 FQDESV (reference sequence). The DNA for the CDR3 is TGTGCCAGCAGCCGAATTGGGGTCGGGGAGCTGTTTTTT. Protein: CASSRIGVGELFF.

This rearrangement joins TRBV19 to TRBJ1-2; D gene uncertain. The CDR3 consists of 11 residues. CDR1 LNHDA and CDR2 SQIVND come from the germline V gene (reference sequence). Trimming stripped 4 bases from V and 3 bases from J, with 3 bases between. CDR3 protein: CASSKDYGYTF. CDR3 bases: TGTGCCAGTAGTAAGGACTATGGCTACACCTTC. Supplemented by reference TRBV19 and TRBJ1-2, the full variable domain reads DGGITQSPKYLFRKEGQNVTLSCEQNLNHDAMYWYRQDPGQGLRLIYYSQIVNDFQKGDIAEGYSVSREKKESFPLTVTSAQKNPTAFYLCASSKDYGYTFGSGTRLTVV.

CDR3 residues: CASNLQVDQPQHF. CDR3 DNA: TGTGCCAGTAACCTACAGGTGGATCAGCCCCAGCATTTT. The V gene is TRBV19, the J gene TRBJ1-5; TRBD1 might be the D (5 bases). From germline, CDR1 is LNHDA and CDR2 SQIVND (reference sequence). The length of the CDR3 is 13 residues. Trimming took 7 bases from V and 5 from J, leaving 12 bases between them.

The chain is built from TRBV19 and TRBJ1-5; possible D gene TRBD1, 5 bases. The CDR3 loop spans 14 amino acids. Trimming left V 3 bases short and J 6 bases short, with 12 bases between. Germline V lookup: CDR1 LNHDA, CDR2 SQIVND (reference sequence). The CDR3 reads CASSIPGEGQPQHF. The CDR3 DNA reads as TGTGCCAGTAGTATTCCGGGGGAAGGTCAGCCCCAGCATTTT.

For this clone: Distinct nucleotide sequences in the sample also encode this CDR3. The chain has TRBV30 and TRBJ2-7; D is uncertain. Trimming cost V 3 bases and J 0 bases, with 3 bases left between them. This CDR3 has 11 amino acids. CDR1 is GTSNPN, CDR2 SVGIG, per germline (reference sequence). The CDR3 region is CAWSGSYEQYF. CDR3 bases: TGTGCCTGGAGCGGCTCCTACGAGCAGTACTTC.